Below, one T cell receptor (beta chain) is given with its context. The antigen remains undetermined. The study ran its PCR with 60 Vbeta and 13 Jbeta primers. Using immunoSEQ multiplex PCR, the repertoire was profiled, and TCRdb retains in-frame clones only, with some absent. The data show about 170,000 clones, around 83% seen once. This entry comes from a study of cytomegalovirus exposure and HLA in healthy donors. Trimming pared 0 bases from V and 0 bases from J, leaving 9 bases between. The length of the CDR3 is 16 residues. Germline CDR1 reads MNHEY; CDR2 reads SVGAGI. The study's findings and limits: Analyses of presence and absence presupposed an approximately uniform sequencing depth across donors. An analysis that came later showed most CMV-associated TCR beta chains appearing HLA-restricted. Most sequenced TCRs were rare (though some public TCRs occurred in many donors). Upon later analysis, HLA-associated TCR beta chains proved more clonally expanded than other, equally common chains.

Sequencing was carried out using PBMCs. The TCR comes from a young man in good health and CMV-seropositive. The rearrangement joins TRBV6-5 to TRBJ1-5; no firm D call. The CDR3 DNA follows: TGTGCCAGCAGTTACTCGACAAGCTATAGCAATCAGCCCCAGCATTTT. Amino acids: CASSYSTSYSNQPQHF.